The 16 T cell receptor beta chains listed next were all sequenced from one sample in a study of cytomegalovirus exposure and HLA in healthy donors. The PCR ran on 60 Vbeta and 13 Jbeta primers. Assay: immunoSEQ multiplex PCR; the TCRdb copy retains only in-frame clones and omits some. The table has 150,000 to 200,000 clones, roughly 84% seen once; the top ten hold about 2%. Material for sequencing was PBMCs. The receptors stem from a man younger than 35 in good health and CMV-seropositive.

The V and J genes are TRBV4-2 and TRBJ2-7, with TRBD2 matching over 11 bases. This CDR3 contains 16 residues. Trimming at V came to 1 base and at J to 3 bases, leaving 5 bases not matched to a gene. Germline V gene data show CDR1 as LGHNA and CDR2 as YNFKEQ. The CDR3 here is CASSQAASGGFYEQYF. The CDR3 DNA sequence: TGTGCCAGCAGCCAAGCCGCTAGCGGGGGGTTCTACGAGCAGTACTTC.

The chain uses TRBV19 and TRBJ1-2; no definite D call. Germline V lookup: CDR1 LNHDA, CDR2 SQIVND (reference sequence). CDR3 length equals 15 residues. V was cut by 3 bases and J by 3 bases, with 14 bases left in between. The CDR3, as DNA: TGTGCCAGTAGTATGCCTCCCGCGGGCCACTATGGCTACACCTTC. Encoded protein: CASSMPPAGHYGYTF. The whole variable domain, remainder taken from reference TRBV19 and TRBJ1-2, is DGGITQSPKYLFRKEGQNVTLSCEQNLNHDAMYWYRQDPGQGLRLIYYSQIVNDFQKGDIAEGYSVSREKKESFPLTVTSAQKNPTAFYLCASSMPPAGHYGYTFGSGTRLTVV.

V gene TRBV30 combines with J gene TRBJ1-1; 9 nucleotides match TRBD1. Trimming at V came to 7 bases and at J to 5 bases, leaving 14 bases not matched to a gene. This CDR3 contains 15 residues. Germline V gene lookup returns CDR1 GTSNPN and CDR2 SVGIG (reference sequence). The chain's CDR3 is CAYITGGGLVTEAFF. The CDR3 nucleotides are TGTGCCTACATTACAGGGGGCGGGTTGGTAACTGAAGCTTTCTTT.

J is TRBJ2-3 and V is TRBV9; the match to TRBD2 covers 10 bases. Germline CDR1 SGDLS, CDR2 YYNGEE. This CDR3 is built from 14 residues. After removal of 10 bases from V and 4 bases from J, the junction contained 9 bases not matched to a gene. The CDR3 here is CAAGTSAQPDTQYF. CDR3 nucleotide sequence: TGTGCCGCGGGGACTAGCGCCCAGCCAGATACGCAGTATTTT.

This sequence joins TRBV18 and TRBJ1-1; D is unresolved. Per the germline V gene, CDR1 is KGHSH and CDR2 is LQKENI. This CDR3 is built from 13 residues. The ends were cut back, 3 bases at V and 1 base at J, with 6 bases in the middle. The CDR3 coding sequence is TGTGCCAGCTCACCTACACAGAACACTGAAGCTTTCTTT. Residues: CASSPTQNTEAFF.

The J gene is TRBJ2-1, the V gene TRBV28; 11 bases align to TRBD1. The CDR3 extends over 14 amino acids. V gave up 7 bases and J gave up 7 bases; unmatched junction bases: 6. CDR1 and CDR2 (germline): MDHEN, SYDVKM. The CDR3 DNA is TGTGCCAGCAAAGATAGGGACAGGGGGAATGAGCAGTTCTTC. This encodes CASKDRDRGNEQFF.

The rearrangement links TRBV15 to TRBJ2-5; D might be TRBD2 (5 bases). There are 20 residues in the CDR3. The germline V gene has CDR1 LNHNV and CDR2 YYDKDF (reference sequence). V gave up 2 bases and J gave up 1 base, with 26 bases separating them. The chain's CDR3 is CATSRTRVTRKNALQETQYF. CDR3 nucleotide sequence: TGTGCCACCAGCAGAACCCGTGTAACTAGAAAGAACGCCCTCCAAGAGACCCAGTACTTC.

The chain couples TRBV6-1 to TRBJ2-1; 13 bases agree with TRBD2. The germline V gene encodes CDR1 MNHNS and CDR2 SASEGT. The CDR3 covers 18 residues. V lost 0 bases and J lost 8; bases outside the gene matches: 10. The CDR3 spells CASSEAMTSGGRRDEQFF. The DNA for the CDR3 is TGTGCCAGCAGTGAAGCGATGACTAGCGGGGGGAGGCGGGATGAGCAGTTCTTC.

The table lists this clone with a few counts. The J gene is TRBJ1-2, the V gene TRBV27; 8 bases line up with TRBD1. The CDR3 totals 15 residues. The junction had 11 bases not matched to a gene; V was cut back by 7 bases and J by 4 bases. CDR1 and CDR2 from the germline V gene are MNHEY and SMNVEV (reference sequence). The DNA for the CDR3 is TGTGCCAGCACCAATTACAGGGGGTCAAGCTATGGCTACACCTTC. Its translation is CASTNYRGSSYGYTF.

The rearrangement joins TRBV11-2 to TRBJ1-6; 9 bases agree with TRBD1. J gave up 10 bases and V 4 bases, and 11 bases lay outside the gene matches. CDR1 is SGHAT, CDR2 FQNNGV, per germline. The CDR3 totals 16 residues. The CDR3 DNA reads as TGTGCCAGCAGCTCTACTCCAACAGGGGGCTGGTCACCCCTCCACTTT. It is translated as CASSSTPTGGWSPLHF. The whole variable domain, remainder taken from reference TRBV11-2 and TRBJ1-6, is EAGVAQSPRYKIIEKRQSVAFWCNPISGHATLYWYQQILGQGPKLLIQFQNNGVVDDSQLPKDRFSAERLKGVDSTLKIQPAKLEDSAVYLCASSSTPTGGWSPLHFGNGTRLTVT.

The chain links TRBV7-2 to TRBJ1-2, with D maybe TRBD1 (6 bases). Germline assignment: CDR1 SGHTA and CDR2 FQGNSA. This CDR3 spans 15 amino acids. V shed 1 base and J shed 4 bases, with 13 bases lying between them. This chain's CDR3 is CASSLEPTGTYGYTF. As DNA, the CDR3 is TGTGCCAGCAGCTTAGAACCGACAGGTACCTATGGCTACACCTTC. Full variable domain (missing parts from reference TRBV7-2 and TRBJ1-2): GAGVSQSPSNKVTEKGKDVELRCDPISGHTALYWYRQSLGQGLEFLIYFQGNSAPDKSGLPSDRFSAERTGGSVSTLTIQRTQQEDSAVYLCASSLEPTGTYGYTFGSGTRLTVV.

This clone is a singleton in its sample. The genes are TRBV14 and TRBJ2-1; TRBD2 aligns across 9 bases. V shed 0 bases and J 4 bases; nucleotides not matched to a gene: 16. The CDR3 is made up of 20 amino acids. Germline loops: CDR1 SGHDN, CDR2 FVKESK. The CDR3 DNA reads TGTGCCAGCAGCCAAGATTGGAGCGGGGGGCCGAATAAAGTGTACAATGAGCAGTTCTTC. Protein product: CASSQDWSGGPNKVYNEQFF.

The rearrangement joins TRBV5-6 to TRBJ2-1, with D maybe TRBD1 (6 bases). The V and J ends lost 4 bases and 2 bases respectively, with 10 bases between them. The CDR3 consists of 14 residues. CDR1 is SGHDT and CDR2 is YYEEEE in the germline V gene. CDR3 bases: TGTGCCAGCAGCAAGGACAGAGCCTACAATGAGCAGTTCTTC. Translation gives CASSKDRAYNEQFF.

V usage is TRBV11-3 and J usage is TRBJ1-2; D remains unclear. Trimming removed 1 base at V and 0 bases at J, with 15 bases between. CDR1 and CDR2 (germline): SGHNT, YENEEA. CDR3 length: 17 amino acids. The CDR3 protein is CASSLGLYRDSNYGYTF. The DNA of the CDR3 is TGTGCCAGCAGCTTAGGATTGTACCGGGATTCTAACTATGGCTACACCTTC.

The chain employs TRBV25-1 and TRBJ1-6, with D possibly being TRBD1 (6 bases). CDR3 length equals 16 residues. V lost 5 bases and J 7 bases, leaving 18 bases between the germline ends. Germline-derived CDR1 and CDR2 are MGHDK and SYGVNS. CDR3 loop: CASSPNSGGANSPLHF. The DNA of the CDR3 is TGTGCCAGCAGTCCCAACTCGGGGGGGGCGAATTCACCCCTCCACTTT. The whole variable domain, remainder taken from reference TRBV25-1 and TRBJ1-6, is EADIYQTPRYLVIGTGKKITLECSQTMGHDKMYWYQQDPGMELHLIHYSYGVNSTEKGDLSSESTVSRIRTEHFPLTLESARPSHTSQYLCASSPNSGGANSPLHFGNGTRLTVT.

The J gene is TRBJ1-6, the V gene TRBV10-1, with 7 bases fitting TRBD1. J was trimmed by 6 bases and V by 2 bases; bases with no gene match: 4. This CDR3 comprises 15 residues. Germline V gene data show CDR1 as WNHNN and CDR2 as SYGVQD (reference sequence). The CDR3 loop is CASSEPAGGNSPLHF. CDR3 DNA sequence: TGCGCCAGCAGTGAGCCGGCAGGGGGTAATTCACCCCTCCACTTT.